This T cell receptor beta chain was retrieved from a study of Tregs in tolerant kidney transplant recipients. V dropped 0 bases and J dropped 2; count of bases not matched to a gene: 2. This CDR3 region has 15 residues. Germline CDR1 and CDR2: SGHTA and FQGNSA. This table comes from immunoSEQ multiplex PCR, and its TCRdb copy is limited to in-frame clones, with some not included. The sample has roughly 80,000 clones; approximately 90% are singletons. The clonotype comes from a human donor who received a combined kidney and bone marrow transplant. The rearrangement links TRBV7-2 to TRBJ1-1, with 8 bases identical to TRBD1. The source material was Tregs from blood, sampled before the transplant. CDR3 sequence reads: CASSLARGLNTEAFF. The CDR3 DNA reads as TGTGCCAGCAGCTTAGCCAGGGGGCTCAACACTGAAGCTTTCTTT.